These 18 T cell receptor beta chains originate from one sample sequenced in a study of T cell repertoires in cytomegalovirus infection. From the reads, TCRdb called clonotypes with MiXCR, one entry per CDR3 protein. The sample contains roughly 250,000 distinct CDR3 sequences, 22% of which appear only once. Sequenced sample: CD8+ T cells from PBMCs. These receptors originate from a human donor in good health (CMV status not recorded). Some clones in this sample may be carry-over from other donors' samples.

This chain uses TRBV28 with TRBJ2-7; 7 nucleotides match TRBD2. With V trimmed by 2 bases and J by 6 bases, 28 bases remained unmatched. The germline V gene encodes CDR1 MDHEN and CDR2 SYDVKM. The length of the CDR3 is 21 residues. CDR3 region: CASSLPSRWLAVGAREVEQYF. DNA of the CDR3: TGTGCCAGCAGTTTACCCTCACGCTGGCTAGCGGTCGGGGCTCGGGAGGTCGAGCAGTACTTC. The entire variable domain, with the rest obtained from reference TRBV28 and TRBJ2-7, is as follows: DVKVTQSSRYLVKRTGEKVFLECVQDMDHENMFWYRQDPGLGLRLIYFSYDVKMKEKGDIPEGYSVSREKKERFSLILESASTNQTSMYLCASSLPSRWLAVGAREVEQYFGPGTRLTVT.

There are a few counts of this clonotype. Here the CDR3 reads CSAAGGEGMNTEAFF. The CDR3 DNA sequence: TGCAGTGCAGCGGGAGGGGAAGGGATGAACACTGAAGCTTTCTTT. V gene TRBV20-1 combines with J gene TRBJ1-1; tentatively, D is TRBD1 (5 bases). Per the germline V gene, CDR1 is DFQATT and CDR2 is SNEGSKA (reference sequence). CDR3 size: 15 residues. V was trimmed by 6 bases and J by 0 bases, leaving 17 bases between them.

The chain recombines TRBV7-8 with TRBJ2-3; tentative D call: TRBD2 (5 bases). CDR1 and CDR2 from the germline V gene are SGHVS and FQNEAQ. V was shortened by 4 bases and J by 3 bases, with 14 bases between the two germline ends. This CDR3 has 15 amino acids. The CDR3 spells CASSSWGARTDTQYF. CDR3 coding DNA: TGTGCCAGCAGCTCCTGGGGAGCACGGACAGATACGCAGTATTTT.

The gene calls are TRBV15 and TRBJ2-1; no definite D call. Germline V lookup: CDR1 LNHNV, CDR2 YYDKDF (reference sequence). CDR3 length: 13 amino acids. V shed 4 bases and J shed 6 bases, with 10 bases lying between them. CDR3 coding DNA: TGTGCCACCAGCATGTGGGTCGGCAATGAGCAGTTCTTC. Its protein product is CATSMWVGNEQFF.

This chain joins TRBV2 and TRBJ1-2; 7 positions match TRBD1. Germline CDR1 is SNHLY and CDR2 is FYNNEI. The CDR3 is 13 residues long. J gave up 4 bases and V 3 bases, and 2 bases lay outside the gene matches. This CDR3 reads CASSESGGYGYTF. DNA of the CDR3: TGTGCCAGCAGTGAGTCAGGGGGCTATGGCTACACCTTC.

The chain is built from TRBV20-1 and TRBJ1-4; the match to TRBD1 covers 7 bases. V was clipped by 0 bases and J by 6 bases; unmatched bases: 13. The V gene's germline CDR1 is DFQATT and CDR2 SNEGSKA (reference sequence). CDR3 length: 17 amino acids. CDR3 residues: CSARDITGDARDEKLFF. CDR3 DNA: TGCAGTGCTAGAGATATTACAGGGGACGCGCGGGATGAAAAACTGTTTTTT.

This clonotype was seen at least ten times. The chain uses TRBV7-6 and TRBJ1-3; tentative D call: TRBD1 (6 bases). The CDR3 sequence is 16 residues long. Trimming took 5 bases from V and 0 from J, leaving 14 bases between them. Germline CDR1 reads SGHVS; CDR2 reads FNYEAQ. The CDR3 here is CASSRTGGTSGNTIYF. The CDR3 DNA reads as TGTGCCAGCAGCAGGACTGGGGGCACCTCTGGAAACACCATATATTTT.

Many counts were recorded for this clonotype. V is TRBV7-6 and J is TRBJ2-1; D unresolved. Germline CDR1 is SGHVS and CDR2 is FNYEAQ. The CDR3 totals 16 residues. Trimming took off 3 bases at V and 8 bases at J, with 20 bases between the two ends. The CDR3 coding sequence is TGTGCCAGCAGCTTGCTGATCGCCCCAGACCACGATGAGCAGTTCTTC. This gives the protein CASSLLIAPDHDEQFF. The variable domain in full, completed from reference TRBV7-6 and TRBJ2-1, reads GAGVSQSPRYKVTKRGQDVALRCDPISGHVSLYWYRQALGQGPEFLTYFNYEAQQDKSGLPNDRFSAERPEGSISTLTIQRTEQRDSAMYRCASSLLIAPDHDEQFFGPGTRLTVL.

The rearrangement uses TRBV7-2 and TRBJ2-7; 10 bases are shared with TRBD1. CDR3 size: 16 residues. Germline V CDR1 and CDR2: SGHTA, FQGNSA. With 1 base clipped from V and 5 bases from J, the junction kept 8 bases outside the gene matches. Written as DNA, the CDR3 is TGTGCCAGCAGCTTAGGGACAGGGGGTTGGGCTAACGAGCAGTACTTC. Translating gives CASSLGTGGWANEQYF.

This clonotype has more than one count but fewer than ten. The chain carries TRBV19 and TRBJ2-1, with D unresolved. Germline assignment: CDR1 LNHDA and CDR2 SQIVND (reference sequence). Trimming shortened V by 0 bases and J by 0 bases, and 6 bases separated the two germline ends. CDR3 length: 15 amino acids. CDR3: CASSIEGSSYNEQFF. Written as DNA, the CDR3 is TGTGCCAGTAGTATAGAAGGAAGCTCCTACAATGAGCAGTTCTTC.

The table lists this clonotype with many counts. The chain is built from TRBV12-3 or TRBV12-4 and TRBJ1-4, with D hard to call. The CDR3 runs to 12 residues. Trimming pared 3 bases from V and 8 bases from J, leaving 7 bases between. This CDR3 reads CASSFGPEKLFF. The CDR3 bases are TGTGCCAGCAGTTTCGGGCCCGAAAAACTGTTTTTT.

The chain employs TRBV19 and TRBJ2-3; D call uncertain. This CDR3 comprises 10 residues. The germline CDR1 and CDR2 sequences are LNHDA and SQIVND (reference sequence). The germline V and J ends were trimmed by 11 bases and 4 bases, with 7 bases remaining between them. The CDR3 is CASASDTQYF. The DNA of the CDR3 is TGTGCCTCGGCGTCAGATACGCAGTATTTT.

This clonotype was picked up many times. V usage is TRBV19 and J usage is TRBJ2-5; no clear D gene. Between the trimmed V and J ends, which lost 3 bases and 5 bases, there was a span of 16 bases. The CDR3 is 15 residues long. CDR1 and CDR2 from the germline V gene are LNHDA and SQIVND (reference sequence). This CDR3 reads CASSIGAFESETQYF. As DNA, the CDR3 is TGTGCCAGTAGTATCGGAGCCTTCGAAAGCGAGACCCAGTACTTC.

This clonotype was picked up many times. This chain uses TRBV7-6 with TRBJ2-1; 7 positions match TRBD2. Germline V gene sequence: CDR1 SGHVS, CDR2 FNYEAQ. CDR3 size: 16 residues. J was trimmed by 2 bases and V by 1 base; bases with no gene match: 5. CDR3: CASSLEGGGPYNEQFF. The CDR3 DNA sequence: TGTGCCAGCAGCTTAGAAGGCGGGGGACCCTACAATGAGCAGTTCTTC.

This clonotype was counted only a few times. The J gene is TRBJ2-1, the V gene TRBV7-6; D is undetermined. Germline CDR1 reads SGHVS; CDR2 reads FNYEAQ. CDR3 length equals 16 residues. Deletions cut 1 base from V and 0 bases from J, with 10 bases between. The CDR3 DNA is TGTGCCAGCAGCTTAGAGAGCTCAAGCTCCTACAATGAGCAGTTCTTC. It specifies CASSLESSSSYNEQFF. Combining the CDR3 with reference TRBV7-6 and TRBJ2-1 gives the whole variable domain GAGVSQSPRYKVTKRGQDVALRCDPISGHVSLYWYRQALGQGPEFLTYFNYEAQQDKSGLPNDRFSAERPEGSISTLTIQRTEQRDSAMYRCASSLESSSSYNEQFFGPGTRLTVL.

This clonotype was detected a few times. The chain recombines TRBV28 with TRBJ1-6; 8 bases align to TRBD1. In germline, CDR1 is MDHEN, CDR2 SYDVKM. J lost 7 bases, V lost 2 bases, and 4 bases had no gene match. The CDR3 length is 15 residues. CDR3 DNA: TGTGCCAGCAGTTTACCGGGACAGGAGAATTCACCCCTCCACTTT. This sequence encodes CASSLPGQENSPLHF.

The J gene is TRBJ1-1, the V gene TRBV6-5; D might be TRBD1 (5 bases). With 8 bases removed from V and 6 bases from J, the gap between germline ends came to 16 bases. There are 13 residues in the CDR3. Germline loops: CDR1 MNHEY, CDR2 SVGAGI. CDR3 sequence (DNA): TGTGCCAGCGGGTGGGGGGTGAGCTCTGAAGCTTTCTTT. Amino acid sequence: CASGWGVSSEAFF.

V is TRBV3-1 and J is TRBJ1-1; no firm D call. CDR1 is LGHDT, CDR2 YNNKEL, per germline (reference sequence). The CDR3 length is 14 residues. Deletions cut 3 bases from V and 4 bases from J, with 12 bases between. CDR3 sequence: CASSQSIWGTEAFF. In DNA, the CDR3 is TGTGCCAGCAGCCAGTCTATTTGGGGCACTGAAGCTTTCTTT.